These 14 T cell receptor beta chains came from one sample sequenced in a study of Graves' ophthalmopathy and Graves' hyperthyroidism. Amplification of the TCR beta CDR3 regions used RNA transcripts (as template). HTBI primers primed a first-round RT-PCR, and a second-round multiplex PCR followed. TCRdb used MiXCR to reprocess the multiplex PCR reads, holding one entry per CDR3 protein. The sample includes roughly 170,000 distinct CDR3 sequences, around two fifths of them seen just once. Sequenced: peripheral blood. The origin of the receptors is a young man with Graves' ophthalmopathy.

Ten or more counts support this clonotype. The rearrangement links TRBV10-3 to TRBJ2-5, with TRBD2 identical over 8 bases. The CDR3 runs 13 residues. J was trimmed by 5 bases and V by 7 bases; bases with no gene match: 6. Germline V gene data show CDR1 as ENHRY and CDR2 as SYGVKD. The CDR3 coding sequence is TGTGCCATCAAGCCCCCGGGAGGGGAGACCCAGTACTTC. It translates to CAIKPPGGETQYF.

The chain carries TRBV6-1 and TRBJ1-1; D perhaps matches TRBD1 (6 bases). Germline V gene sequence: CDR1 MNHNS, CDR2 SASEGT. Trimming cost V 7 bases and J 1 base, with 10 bases left between them. The CDR3 has 13 amino acids. The CDR3 DNA sequence: TGTGCCAGCATGAGGACAGCGAACACTGAAGCTTTCTTT. Protein sequence: CASMRTANTEAFF.

At least ten counts were recorded for this clonotype. The rearrangement links TRBV2 to TRBJ2-3; D is ambiguous. The germline V and J ends were trimmed by 8 bases and 4 bases, with 10 bases remaining between them. Germline V gene sequence: CDR1 SNHLY, CDR2 FYNNEI. The CDR3 runs to 12 residues. The CDR3 protein is CASGVVADTQYF. The CDR3 DNA reads as TGTGCCAGCGGGGTTGTGGCAGATACGCAGTATTTT.

In nucleotides, the CDR3 is TGTGCCAGCGCCACGGGGTTCTATGGCTACACCTTC. This codes for CASATGFYGYTF. The chain carries TRBV6-1 and TRBJ1-2, with D unresolved. CDR3 size: 12 residues. V was pared by 8 bases and J by 4 bases, with 11 bases between. The germline gives CDR1 MNHNS, CDR2 SASEGT.

This clonotype was observed at least ten times. The CDR3 DNA follows: TGTGCCAGCAGTTTGTGGCAGGGAGGAGTCCACGAGCAGTACTTC. Translating gives CASSLWQGGVHEQYF. The V call is TRBV12-3 or TRBV12-4, the J call TRBJ2-7; D might be TRBD2 (6 bases). This CDR3 contains 15 residues. V lost 3 bases, J lost 5 bases, and 17 bases lay in between.

This clonotype has ten or more counts. The chain employs TRBV11-3 and TRBJ1-2; D not certain. Germline CDR1 is SGHNT and CDR2 is YENEEA. The CDR3 is 12 amino acids. The V end lost 4 bases, the J end lost 8 bases, and 11 bases lay between the germline ends. The CDR3 DNA is TGTGCCAGCAGCTCCAACTTGGGCGGCTACACCTTC. Translating it yields CASSSNLGGYTF.

This clonotype was counted ten times or more. The chain links TRBV7-2 to TRBJ2-5; D may correspond to TRBD1 or TRBD2 (6 bases each). Germline-derived CDR1 and CDR2 are SGHTA and FQGNSA. The CDR3 is 15 residues long. V was pared by 5 bases and J by 5 bases, with 18 bases between. The CDR3 nucleotides are TGTGCCAGCAGCCTTTCTCTAGGGGGGACGGAGACCCAGTACTTC. As protein: CASSLSLGGTETQYF.

This clonotype was detected ten times or more. This rearrangement joins TRBV28 to TRBJ1-2; 8 nucleotides agree with TRBD1. Unmatched junction bases numbered 8, after V lost 4 bases and J lost 4 bases. Germline CDR1 reads MDHEN; CDR2 reads SYDVKM. This CDR3 comprises 15 residues. The chain's CDR3 is CASSSGQGPSYGYTF. In nucleotides, the CDR3 is TGTGCCAGCAGTTCAGGACAGGGCCCTTCCTATGGCTACACCTTC.

This clonotype has a count of ten or more. The chain recombines TRBV6-5 with TRBJ2-7, with a weak D call TRBD1 (6 bases). CDR1 and CDR2 (germline): MNHEY, SVGAGI. The CDR3 loop spans 13 amino acids. The V and J ends lost 8 bases and 0 bases respectively, with 11 bases between them. In DNA, the CDR3 is TGTGCCAGCGGGGGCGGCAGCTCCTACGAGCAGTACTTC. It specifies CASGGGSSYEQYF.

This rearrangement joins TRBV19 to TRBJ1-1, with D possibly TRBD1 on 6 matching bases. Trimming stripped 4 bases from V and 4 bases from J, with 16 bases between. The CDR3 loop spans 15 amino acids. The V gene's germline CDR1 is LNHDA and CDR2 SQIVND (reference sequence). The CDR3 nucleotides read TGTGCCAGTAGTACTCGACAGGCGCCAGGCACTGAAGCTTTCTTT. It translates to CASSTRQAPGTEAFF.

Ten or more counts support this clonotype. V gene TRBV30 combines with J gene TRBJ1-2; tentatively, D is TRBD1 (6 bases). The germline V gene has CDR1 GTSNPN and CDR2 SVGIG (reference sequence). CDR3 size: 11 residues. The germline V and J ends were trimmed by 7 bases and 8 bases, with 14 bases remaining between them. CDR3 in amino acids: CASPGGGGYTF. The CDR3, as DNA: TGTGCCTCCCCTGGAGGGGGGGGCTACACCTTC. The entire variable domain, with the rest obtained from reference TRBV30 and TRBJ1-2, is as follows: SQTIHQWPATLVQPVGSPLSLECTVEGTSNPNLYWYRQAAGRGLQLLFYSVGIGQISSEVPQNLSASRPQDRQFILSSKKLLLSDSGFYLCASPGGGGYTFGSGTRLTVV.

The count of this clonotype is one. The chain is built from TRBV6-1 and TRBJ1-1; TRBD1 might be the D (5 bases). The CDR3 runs 14 residues. V gave up 6 bases and J gave up 3 bases, with 14 bases separating them. In germline, CDR1 is MNHNS, CDR2 SASEGT. The CDR3 here is CASRQGRLDTEAFF. In DNA, the CDR3 is TGTGCCAGCAGGCAGGGTCGGCTCGACACTGAAGCTTTCTTT.

In its sample, this clonotype was seen a few times. The CDR3 protein is CASRGFGYPGNTIYF. The CDR3 nucleotides are TGTGCCAGCCGTGGTTTCGGGTACCCTGGAAACACCATATATTTT. The chain carries TRBV12-3 or TRBV12-4 and TRBJ1-3; unclear D gene. V was trimmed by 8 bases and J by 2 bases, leaving 16 bases between them. The CDR3 runs to 15 residues.

This clonotype was detected many times. The rearrangement links TRBV27 to TRBJ1-5; 9 bases align to TRBD1. The length of the CDR3 is 20 residues. Germline CDR1 reads MNHEY; CDR2 reads SMNVEV (reference sequence). Trimming at V came to 3 bases and at J to 4 bases, leaving 19 bases not matched to a gene. Here the CDR3 reads CASSLRGTGSGVIWNQPQHF. DNA of the CDR3: TGTGCCAGCAGTTTGAGAGGGACAGGGAGTGGGGTAATATGGAATCAGCCCCAGCATTTT.